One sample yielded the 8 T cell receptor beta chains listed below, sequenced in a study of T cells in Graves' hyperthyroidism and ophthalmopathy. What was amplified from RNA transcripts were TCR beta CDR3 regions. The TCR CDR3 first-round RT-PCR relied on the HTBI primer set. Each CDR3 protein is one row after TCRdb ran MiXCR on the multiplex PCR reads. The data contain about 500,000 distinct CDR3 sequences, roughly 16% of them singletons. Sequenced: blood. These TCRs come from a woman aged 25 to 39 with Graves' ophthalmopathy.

The CDR3 spells CSAATDQETQYF. The CDR3 bases are TGCAGTGCTGCGACTGACCAAGAGACCCAGTACTTC. This chain uses TRBV20-1 with TRBJ2-5; D gene unclear. Trimming cost V 5 bases and J 0 bases, with 7 bases left between them. Germline CDR1 DFQATT, CDR2 SNEGSKA (reference sequence). The CDR3 contains 12 residues.

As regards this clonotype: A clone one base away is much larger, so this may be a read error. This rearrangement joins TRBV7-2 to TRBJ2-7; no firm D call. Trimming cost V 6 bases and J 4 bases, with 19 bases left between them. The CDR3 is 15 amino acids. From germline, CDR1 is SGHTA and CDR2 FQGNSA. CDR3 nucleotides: TGTGCCAGCAGTTACTCTGCACGGAGACCATACGAGCAGTACTTC. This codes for CASSYSARRPYEQYF.

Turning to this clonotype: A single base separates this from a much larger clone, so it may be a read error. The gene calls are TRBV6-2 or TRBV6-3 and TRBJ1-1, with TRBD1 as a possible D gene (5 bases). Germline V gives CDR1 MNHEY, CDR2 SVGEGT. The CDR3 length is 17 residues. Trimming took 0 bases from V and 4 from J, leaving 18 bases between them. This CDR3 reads CASSYSARLSGGTEAFF. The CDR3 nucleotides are TGTGCCAGCAGTTACTCAGCCAGGCTTAGCGGGGGCACTGAAGCTTTCTTT.

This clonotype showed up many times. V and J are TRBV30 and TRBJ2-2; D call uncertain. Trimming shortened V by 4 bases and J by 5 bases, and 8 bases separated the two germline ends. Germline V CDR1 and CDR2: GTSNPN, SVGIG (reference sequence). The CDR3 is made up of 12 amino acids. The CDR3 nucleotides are TGTGCCTGGACCCCGGAAACCGGGGAGCTGTTTTTT. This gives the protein CAWTPETGELFF.

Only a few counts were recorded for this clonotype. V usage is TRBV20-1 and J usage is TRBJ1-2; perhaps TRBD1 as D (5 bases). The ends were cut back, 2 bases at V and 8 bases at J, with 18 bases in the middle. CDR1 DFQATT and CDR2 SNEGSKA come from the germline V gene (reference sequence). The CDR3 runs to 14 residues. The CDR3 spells CSARQQVFRSGYTF. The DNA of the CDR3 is TGCAGTGCTAGACAACAGGTCTTCAGGAGCGGCTACACCTTC.

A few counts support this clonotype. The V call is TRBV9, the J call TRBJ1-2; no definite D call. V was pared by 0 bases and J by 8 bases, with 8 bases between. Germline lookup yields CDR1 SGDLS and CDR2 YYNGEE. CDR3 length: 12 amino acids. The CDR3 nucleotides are TGTGCCAGCAGCGTAGGACAAGACGGCTACACCTTC. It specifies CASSVGQDGYTF.

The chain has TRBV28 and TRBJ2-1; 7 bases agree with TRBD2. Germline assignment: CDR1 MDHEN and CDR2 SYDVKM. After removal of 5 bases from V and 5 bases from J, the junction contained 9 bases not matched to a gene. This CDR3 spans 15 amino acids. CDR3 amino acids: CASSLWGRGNNEQFF. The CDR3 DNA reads TGTGCCAGCAGTCTTTGGGGGAGGGGCAACAATGAGCAGTTCTTC.

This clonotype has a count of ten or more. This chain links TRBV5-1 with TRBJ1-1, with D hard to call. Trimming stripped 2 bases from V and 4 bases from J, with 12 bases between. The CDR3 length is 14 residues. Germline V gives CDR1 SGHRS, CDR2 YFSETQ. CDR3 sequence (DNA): TGCGCCAGCAGCTTATACGCCTCCTTCACTGAAGCTTTCTTT. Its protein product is CASSLYASFTEAFF.